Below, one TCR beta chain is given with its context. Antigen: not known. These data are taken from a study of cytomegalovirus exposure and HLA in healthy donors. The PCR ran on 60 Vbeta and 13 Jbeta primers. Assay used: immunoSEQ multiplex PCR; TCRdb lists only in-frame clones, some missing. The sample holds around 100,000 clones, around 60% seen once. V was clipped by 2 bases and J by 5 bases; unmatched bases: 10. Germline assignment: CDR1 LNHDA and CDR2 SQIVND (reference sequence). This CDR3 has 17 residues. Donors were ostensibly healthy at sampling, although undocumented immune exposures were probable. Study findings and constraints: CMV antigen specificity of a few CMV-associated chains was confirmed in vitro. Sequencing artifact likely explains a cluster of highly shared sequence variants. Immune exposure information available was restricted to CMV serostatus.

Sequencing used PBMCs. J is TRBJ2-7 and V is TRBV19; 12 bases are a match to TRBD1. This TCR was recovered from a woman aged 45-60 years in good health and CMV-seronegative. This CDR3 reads CASSIKPWDRGLNEQYF. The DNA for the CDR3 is TGTGCCAGTAGTATAAAGCCTTGGGACAGGGGGCTGAACGAGCAGTACTTC.